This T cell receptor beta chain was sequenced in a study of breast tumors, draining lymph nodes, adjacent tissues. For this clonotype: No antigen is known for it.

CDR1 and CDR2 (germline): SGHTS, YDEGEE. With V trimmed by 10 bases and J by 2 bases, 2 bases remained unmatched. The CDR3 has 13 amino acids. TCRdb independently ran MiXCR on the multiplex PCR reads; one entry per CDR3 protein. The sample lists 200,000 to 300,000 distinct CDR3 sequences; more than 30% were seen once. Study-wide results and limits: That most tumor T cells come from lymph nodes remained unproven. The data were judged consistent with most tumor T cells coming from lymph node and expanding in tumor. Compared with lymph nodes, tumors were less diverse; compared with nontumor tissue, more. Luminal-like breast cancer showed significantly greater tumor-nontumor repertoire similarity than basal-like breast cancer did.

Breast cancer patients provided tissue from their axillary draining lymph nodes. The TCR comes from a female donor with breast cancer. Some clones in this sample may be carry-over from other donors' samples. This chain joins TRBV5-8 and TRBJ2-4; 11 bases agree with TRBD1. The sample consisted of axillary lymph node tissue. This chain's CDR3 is CAGDRGTKNIQYF. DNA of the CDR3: TGTGCCGGGGACAGGGGGACCAAAAACATTCAGTACTTC.